The 20 T cell receptor beta chains listed next were all sequenced from one sample in a study of T cells in Graves' hyperthyroidism and ophthalmopathy. Amplified TCR beta CDR3 regions derived from RNA transcripts. First-round RT-PCR targeting the TCR CDR3 was performed with the HTBI primer set. TCRdb passed the multiplex PCR reads through MiXCR, listing each CDR3 protein once. The sample has hundreds of thousands of distinct CDR3 sequences, roughly 37% seen once. The sample taken for sequencing was blood. The receptors stem from a man aged 18 to 30 with Graves' hyperthyroidism.

V and J are TRBV12-3 or TRBV12-4 and TRBJ1-1; D is uncertain. The CDR3 extends over 13 amino acids. Trimming shortened V by 6 bases and J by 3 bases, and 11 bases separated the two germline ends. CDR3 amino acids: CASSSLTDTEAFF. The CDR3, as DNA: TGTGCCAGCAGCTCTCTGACGGACACTGAAGCTTTCTTT.

The gene calls are TRBV9 and TRBJ2-5; 11 bases are shared with TRBD2. Germline lookup yields CDR1 SGDLS and CDR2 YYNGEE. The CDR3 has 15 residues. Losses at the gene ends were 5 bases for V and 5 bases for J; bases not matched to a gene: 8. The DNA of the CDR3 is TGTGCCAGCAGTTCACTAGCGGGAGTTTGGGAGACCCAGTACTTC. It codes for CASSSLAGVWETQYF.

This clonotype was observed at least ten times. A read error may produce the germline difference seen at one junction end. The genes are TRBV7-7 and TRBJ1-3; D gene unclear. CDR1 is SSHAT, CDR2 FNYEAQ, per germline (reference sequence). This CDR3 is built from 15 residues. The CDR3 protein is CASSIGVSSGNTIYF. The DNA for the CDR3 is TGTGCTAGCAGCATCGGGGTGTCCTCTGGAAACACCATATATTTT.

Details on this clonotype: Germline is not matched at one junction end, which may reflect a read error. The rearrangement links TRBV5-5 to TRBJ1-1; maybe TRBD1 (5 bases). Germline V gene data show CDR1 as SGHKS and CDR2 as YYEKEE (reference sequence). CDR3 length equals 15 residues. CDR3 in amino acids: CASSQHDRTNTEAFF. CDR3 bases: TGCGCCAGCAGCCAACATGACAGAACAAACACTGAAGCTTTCTTT. Full variable domain (outside the CDR3, taken from reference TRBV5-5 and TRBJ1-1): DAGVTQSPTHLIKTRGQQVTLRCSPISGHKSVSWYQQVLGQGPQFIFQYYEKEERGRGNFPDRFSARQFPNYSSELNVNALLLGDSALYLCASSQHDRTNTEAFFGQGTRLTVV.

This clonotype appeared many times. The chain carries TRBV15 and TRBJ1-5; 8 positions match TRBD1. CDR1 LNHNV and CDR2 YYDKDF come from the germline V gene (reference sequence). The trim removed 0 bases at V and 6 bases at J, leaving 7 bases unmatched. The CDR3 spans 16 residues. CDR3 protein: CATSRDVQGGGQPQHF. The CDR3 DNA is TGTGCCACCAGCAGAGACGTACAGGGGGGTGGTCAGCCCCAGCATTTT.

The V gene is TRBV9, the J gene TRBJ2-7, with D possibly matching TRBD1 (5 bases). Looked up from germline, CDR1 is SGDLS and CDR2 is YYNGEE. The length of the CDR3 is 14 residues. V gave up 0 bases and J gave up 2 bases, with 9 bases separating them. In DNA form, the CDR3 reads TGTGCCAGCAGCGTAGCTGACAGAACCTACGAGCAGTACTTC. Translated: CASSVADRTYEQYF.

The chain combines TRBV25-1 with TRBJ1-4; D remains ambiguous. Looked up from germline, CDR1 is MGHDK and CDR2 is SYGVNS. The CDR3 has 15 residues. Between the trimmed V and J ends, which lost 6 bases and 4 bases, there was a span of 15 bases. This chain's CDR3 is CASSQSQLNNEKLFF. For the CDR3, the DNA is TGTGCCAGCAGCCAGAGCCAGCTCAATAATGAAAAACTGTTTTTT. Full variable domain (remainder filled in from reference TRBV25-1 and TRBJ1-4): EADIYQTPRYLVIGTGKKITLECSQTMGHDKMYWYQQDPGMELHLIHYSYGVNSTEKGDLSSESTVSRIRTEHFPLTLESARPSHTSQYLCASSQSQLNNEKLFFGSGTQLSVL.

A single count supports this clonotype. The rearrangement joins TRBV7-6 to TRBJ2-2, with TRBD1 identical over 12 bases. CDR1 SGHVS and CDR2 FNYEAQ come from the germline V gene. The CDR3 sequence is 18 residues long. Trimming at V came to 4 bases and at J to 3 bases, leaving 9 bases not matched to a gene. CDR3 region: CASSSPTGTGGDTGELFF. The CDR3 DNA reads as TGTGCCAGCAGCTCACCCACCGGGACAGGGGGCGACACCGGGGAGCTGTTTTTT.

This clonotype was seen repeatedly, ten times or more. The J gene is TRBJ1-2, the V gene TRBV7-9; D gene ambiguous. The CDR3 loop spans 12 amino acids. Per germline, CDR1 SEHNR and CDR2 FQNEAQ (reference sequence). The V gene lost 6 bases and the J gene lost 7 bases, with 12 bases spanning the gap. As DNA, the CDR3 is TGTGCCAGCAGTCGATCGGACGGTGGCTACACCTTC. This translates into CASSRSDGGYTF.

The chain uses TRBV12-3 or TRBV12-4 and TRBJ1-2; D perhaps matches TRBD1 (5 bases). This CDR3 has 13 residues. Trimming shortened V by 6 bases and J by 5 bases, and 13 bases separated the two germline ends. The CDR3 sequence is CASSPSQGYGYTF. The CDR3 nucleotides are TGTGCCAGCAGCCCGTCCCAGGGTTATGGCTACACCTTC.

This clonotype has ten or more counts. This chain uses TRBV19 with TRBJ2-5; D may correspond to TRBD1 or TRBD2 (5 bases each). The CDR3 is 15 amino acids. V shed 5 bases and J shed 5 bases, with 18 bases lying between them. CDR1 and CDR2 (germline): LNHDA, SQIVND (reference sequence). The CDR3: CASSWLGGEGETQYF. The DNA for the CDR3 is TGTGCCAGTAGTTGGCTTGGCGGAGAGGGGGAGACCCAGTACTTC.

This clonotype was picked up a small number of times. This CDR3 reads CASSVSSGHPVDEQYF. The CDR3 DNA reads as TGTGCCAGCAGCGTTTCATCGGGACACCCTGTCGACGAGCAGTACTTC. The V call is TRBV9, the J call TRBJ2-7; the D gene is possibly TRBD1 (6 bases). V was cut by 2 bases and J by 5 bases, with 20 bases left in between. Germline V gene sequence: CDR1 SGDLS, CDR2 YYNGEE. The CDR3 consists of 16 residues.

Concerning this clonotype: This sequence may be a read error, since a much larger clone differs from it by one base. For the CDR3, the DNA is TGTGCCAGCGGTGAATCAATTACCTACGAGCAGTACTTC. It is translated as CASGESITYEQYF. The chain uses TRBV2 and TRBJ2-7; D remains ambiguous. CDR1 SNHLY and CDR2 FYNNEI come from the germline V gene. The CDR3 has 13 amino acids.

The chain has TRBV5-6 and TRBJ2-2; 7 bases agree with TRBD2. The germline V gene has CDR1 SGHDT and CDR2 YYEEEE. The CDR3 length is 16 residues. V trimming: 0 bases; J trimming: 3 bases; junction bases outside the gene matches: 5. The chain's CDR3 is CASSLGMLADTGELFF. The CDR3 DNA sequence: TGTGCCAGCAGCTTGGGTATGCTAGCGGACACCGGGGAGCTGTTTTTT.

The chain carries TRBV24-1 and TRBJ2-5; 7 positions match TRBD1. Looked up from germline, CDR1 is KGHDR and CDR2 is SFDVKD. V gave up 12 bases and J gave up 0 bases; unmatched junction bases: 3. This CDR3 contains 12 residues. The CDR3 reads CAGQANQETQYF. CDR3 DNA sequence: TGTGCCGGACAGGCTAACCAAGAGACCCAGTACTTC.

The gene calls are TRBV13 and TRBJ2-2, with TRBD1 matching over 10 bases. J was trimmed by 2 bases and V by 3 bases; bases with no gene match: 3. There are 16 residues in the CDR3. CDR1 is PRHDT and CDR2 is FYEKMQ in the germline V gene (reference sequence). CDR3 amino acids: CASSFTTGGNTGELFF. CDR3 DNA sequence: TGTGCCAGCAGCTTTACGACAGGGGGCAACACCGGGGAGCTGTTTTTT.

The chain employs TRBV7-9 and TRBJ2-7, with 12 bases identical to TRBD2. Germline V gene data show CDR1 as SEHNR and CDR2 as FQNEAQ (reference sequence). V shed 5 bases and J 4 bases; nucleotides not matched to a gene: 6. CDR3 size: 15 residues. The DNA of the CDR3 is TGTGCCAGCAGCCAAGCCCTAGCGGGGGGGTACGAGCAGTACTTC. It encodes CASSQALAGGYEQYF.

The chain recombines TRBV10-3 with TRBJ2-7; 11 nucleotides line up with TRBD2. Germline V gene sequence: CDR1 ENHRY, CDR2 SYGVKD. J was trimmed by 5 bases and V by 10 bases; bases with no gene match: 10. The CDR3 spans 14 residues. CDR3 in amino acids: CASRSSGRANEQYF. The CDR3 nucleotides read TGTGCCAGCAGGAGTAGCGGGAGGGCCAACGAGCAGTACTTC.

The count of this clonotype is one. The chain couples TRBV7-8 to TRBJ2-7, with TRBD1 matching over 7 bases. Germline CDR1 SGHVS, CDR2 FQNEAQ. The J segment lost 4 bases and the V segment lost 1 base, leaving 7 bases of the junction unmatched. CDR3 size: 15 residues. The CDR3 coding sequence is TGTGCCAGCAGCTTAGTAGTACAGGGGCAGTACGAGCAGTACTTC. It translates to CASSLVVQGQYEQYF.

This clonotype occurred a few times. The junction departs from the called germline gene at one end, perhaps through a read error. This chain joins TRBV10-3 and TRBJ1-1; D not certain. This CDR3 is 17 amino acids long. Germline CDR1 is ENHRY and CDR2 is SYGVKD. CDR3 protein: CASSEALLRGLNTEAFF. CDR3 in DNA: TGTGCCAGCAGTGAAGCTCTTCTACGAGGCCTGAACACTGAAGCTTTCTTT.